These 9 T cell receptor beta chains were all obtained from the same sample, sequenced in a study of CDR3 diversity in severe acne (dated by TCRdb to between 2018 and 2021). The method was PCR. Sequencing was performed on an Illumina HiSeq 2000. TCRdb redid the processing of the public reads, applying fastp at Q25 and MiXCR, and retained in-frame beta chains. Every entry covers one CDR3 protein and lists the most common genes and DNA from its rows. In this sample the table shows approximately 84,000 distinct CDR3 sequences, under 65% of which occur a single time. Of the sample, 13% to 15% falls within the top ten clones. Source material: blood. The receptors shown here come from a male donor in good health, without acne.

This rearrangement joins TRBV20-1 to TRBJ1-2, with D perhaps TRBD1 (6 bases). Trimming pared 3 bases from V and 8 bases from J, leaving 13 bases between. Germline V gives CDR1 DFQATT, CDR2 SNEGSKA (reference sequence). The CDR3 covers 12 residues. The CDR3, as DNA: TGCAGTGCTAGGACAGGTGGTTTCGGCTACACCTTC. Translating gives CSARTGGFGYTF.

The rearrangement joins TRBV5-1 to TRBJ2-2, with 14 bases identical to TRBD2. Germline values: CDR1 SGHRS, CDR2 YFSETQ. The V segment lost 3 bases and the J segment 4 bases; nucleotides outside the gene matches: 2. This CDR3 contains 16 residues. CDR3: CASSSTSGGATGELFF. CDR3 coding DNA: TGCGCCAGCAGCTCGACTAGCGGGGGGGCCACCGGGGAGCTGTTTTTT. The variable domain in full, completed from reference TRBV5-1 and TRBJ2-2, reads KAGVTQTPRYLIKTRGQQVTLSCSPISGHRSVSWYQQTPGQGLQFLFEYFSETQRNKGNFPGRFSGRQFSNSRSEMNVSTLELGDSALYLCASSSTSGGATGELFFGEGSRLTVL.

Ten or more counts support this clonotype. The rearrangement uses TRBV3-1 and TRBJ2-5; 9 positions match TRBD2. CDR3 length: 17 residues. CDR1 LGHDT and CDR2 YNNKEL come from the germline V gene (reference sequence). Trimming removed 1 base from V and 1 base from J; junction bases left unmatched: 7. In DNA form, the CDR3 reads TGTGCCAGCAGCCAAGGGTATGCGGGGGGGACCCAAGAGACCCAGTACTTC. This sequence encodes CASSQGYAGGTQETQYF.

The chain links TRBV15 to TRBJ1-5; perhaps TRBD1 as D (5 bases). Trimming cost V 4 bases and J 3 bases, with 13 bases left between them. The germline CDR1 and CDR2 sequences are LNHNV and YYDKDF (reference sequence). This CDR3 has 15 residues. Here the CDR3 DNA reads TGTGCCACCAGCACGACAGTGAACCTCAATCAGCCCCAGCATTTT. It translates to CATSTTVNLNQPQHF.

On this clonotype: It may be a read error: a sequence one base away is much more abundant. In this CDR3 the conserved last residue, phenylalanine or tryptophan, is missing, so a read error is likely. The V and J genes are TRBV7-8 and TRBJ2-5; a possible D gene is TRBD1 (7 bases). The V end was cut by 5 bases, the J end by 7 bases, with 14 bases between. CDR1 SGHVS and CDR2 FQNEAQ come from the germline V gene. This CDR3 spans 13 amino acids. The CDR3 nucleotides read TGTGCCAGCAGCGAAGGGCAGGGGGGGACCCAGTACTCC. Translated: CASSEGQGGTQYS.

This chain connects TRBV27 to TRBJ1-1; D is possibly TRBD1 (5 bases). This CDR3 comprises 13 residues. The germline V and J ends were trimmed by 6 bases and 10 bases, with 18 bases remaining between them. In germline, CDR1 is MNHEY, CDR2 SMNVEV (reference sequence). Here the CDR3 reads CASRGEGAVGAFF. CDR3 coding DNA: TGTGCCAGCAGGGGAGAAGGGGCCGTGGGAGCTTTCTTT.

The V and J genes are TRBV7-9 and TRBJ2-7, with TRBD2 identical over 8 bases. This CDR3 has 15 amino acids. The V gene's germline CDR1 is SEHNR and CDR2 FQNEAQ (reference sequence). V was pared by 3 bases and J by 0 bases, with 4 bases of the junction left unmatched. The DNA for the CDR3 is TGTGCCAGCAGCTTCGGGAGGGGGAGCTCCTACGAGCAGTACTTC. Amino acids: CASSFGRGSSYEQYF. The variable domain in full, completed from reference TRBV7-9 and TRBJ2-7, reads DTGVSQNPRHKITKRGQNVTFRCDPISEHNRLYWYRQTLGQGPEFLTYFQNEAQLEKSRLLSDRFSAERPKGSFSTLEIQRTEQGDSAMYLCASSFGRGSSYEQYFGPGTRLTVT.

V usage is TRBV7-9 and J usage is TRBJ2-7, with TRBD2 matching 10 bases. Trimming cost V 7 bases and J 6 bases; bases outside gene matches: 9. From germline, CDR1 is SEHNR and CDR2 FQNEAQ (reference sequence). The CDR3 is made up of 14 amino acids. The CDR3 reads CASTASGSIGEQYF. CDR3 nucleotide sequence: TGTGCCAGCACCGCTAGCGGGAGTATTGGCGAGCAGTACTTC.

With regard to this clonotype: One end of the junction is discordant with germline, which a read error may explain. The genes are TRBV7-7 and TRBJ2-5; 7 nucleotides agree with TRBD1. CDR3 size: 13 residues. Per the germline V gene, CDR1 is SSHAT and CDR2 is FNYEAQ (reference sequence). Written as DNA, the CDR3 is TGTGCTAGCAGCTGGACAGGCGGAGAGACCCAGTACTTC. This codes for CASSWTGGETQYF.